Shown below are 26 T cell receptor beta chains from a single sample sequenced in a study of Ad26.COV2.S vaccination and SARS-CoV-2 variants (dated by TCRdb to the early 2020s). To prepare the library, the immunoSEQ multiplex PCR assay was applied. Drawn from immuneACCESS, this table holds only the in-frame rearrangements with V and J called that TCRdb kept. Clones are partly lost; checked studies trace under half to an unresolved V gene and leave the rest unexplained. The sample table shows around 400,000 clones, and 83% are seen once. The top ten constitute about 8% of the sample. The treatment or condition tag for this specimen amounts to: some 20 received Ad26.COV2.S at low or high dose, single or two shots; roughly 5 received placebo; per-sample allocation not given. For vaccine and placebo recipients, repertoires were sequenced using samples collected on day 63 after the first injection. The starting material was peripheral blood, obtained in a trial of Ad26.COV2.S vaccine versus placebo. These receptors were taken from a person aged 18-60 years who received the Ad26.COV2.S COVID-19 vaccine or a placebo.

This chain joins TRBV9 and TRBJ2-3; tentative D call: TRBD2 (6 bases). The CDR3 extends over 15 amino acids. Trimming took 2 bases from V and 2 from J, leaving 12 bases between them. Per the germline V gene, CDR1 is SGDLS and CDR2 is YYNGEE. CDR3 sequence: CASSVGLLATDTQYF. CDR3 bases: TGTGCCAGCAGCGTGGGACTTCTCGCCACAGATACGCAGTATTTT. Full variable domain (missing parts from reference TRBV9 and TRBJ2-3): DSGVTQTPKHLITATGQRVTLRCSPRSGDLSVYWYQQSLDQGLQFLIQYYNGEERAKGNILERFSAQQFPDLHSELNLSSLELGDSALYFCASSVGLLATDTQYFGPGTRLTVL.

DNA for the CDR3: TGTGCCAGCAGTAGGGGTGGGGCGAGTGGCTACACCTTC. Amino acid sequence: CASSRGGASGYTF. V usage is TRBV11-3 and J usage is TRBJ1-2; possible D gene TRBD1, 5 bases. Deletions cut 6 bases from V and 7 bases from J, with 15 bases between. The CDR3 runs to 13 residues. The germline CDR1 and CDR2 sequences are SGHNT and YENEEA.

This clone has only one observation. V is TRBV9 and J is TRBJ1-2; possibly TRBD1 for D (5 bases). The germline V and J ends were trimmed by 3 bases and 2 bases, with 11 bases remaining between them. This CDR3 region has 14 residues. CDR1 and CDR2 (germline): SGDLS, YYNGEE. The CDR3 coding sequence is TGTGCCAGCAGCGCGGGACTCACCAACTATGGCTACACCTTC. Translation: CASSAGLTNYGYTF. The full variable domain, in which reference TRBV9 and TRBJ1-2 provide the parts outside the CDR3, is DSGVTQTPKHLITATGQRVTLRCSPRSGDLSVYWYQQSLDQGLQFLIQYYNGEERAKGNILERFSAQQFPDLHSELNLSSLELGDSALYFCASSAGLTNYGYTFGSGTRLTVV.

The rearrangement joins TRBV7-8 to TRBJ1-1; no clear D gene. The CDR3 extends over 14 amino acids. The germline CDR1 and CDR2 sequences are SGHVS and FQNEAQ. Trimming took 2 bases from V and 3 from J, leaving 10 bases between them. The CDR3 sequence: CASSLFGDDTEAFF. CDR3 coding DNA: TGTGCCAGCAGCTTATTCGGGGATGACACTGAAGCTTTCTTT.

V is TRBV7-3 and J is TRBJ1-1; D possibly corresponds to TRBD1 (5 bases). V lost 2 bases and J lost 8, with 24 bases in between. CDR1 is SGHTA, CDR2 FQGTGA, per germline. The CDR3 has 17 amino acids. The CDR3 DNA reads as TGTGCCAGCAGCTTAGGAGAGATAAAGGGGCCCCAAGGGGAAGCTTTCTTT. This codes for CASSLGEIKGPQGEAFF.

V is TRBV7-8 and J is TRBJ1-6; TRBD1 matches 7 bases. V was clipped by 5 bases and J by 13 bases; unmatched bases: 14. CDR1 is SGHVS, CDR2 FQNEAQ, per germline. The CDR3 contains 15 residues. Written as DNA, the CDR3 is TGTGCCAGCAGCGAAGATGACAGGGCCCTCGGGCCCCTCCACTTT. Translating gives CASSEDDRALGPLHF.

The rearrangement uses TRBV7-9 and TRBJ2-1, with TRBD2 identical over 7 bases. This CDR3 has 16 residues. Germline assignment: CDR1 SEHNR and CDR2 FQNEAQ (reference sequence). The trim removed 7 bases at V and 0 bases at J, leaving 9 bases unmatched. The CDR3 nucleotides are TGTGCCAGCACCCATACTAGCGCGAGCTCCTACAATGAGCAGTTCTTC. The encoded protein is CASTHTSASSYNEQFF.

V usage is TRBV7-2 and J usage is TRBJ1-2; 7 bases are a match to TRBD1. This CDR3 contains 15 residues. V lost 4 bases to trimming and J lost 6 bases; unmatched junction nucleotides: 11. Germline CDR1 is SGHTA and CDR2 is FQGNSA. The chain's CDR3 is CASSSPDDRANGYTF. The CDR3 DNA is TGTGCCAGCAGCTCGCCCGATGACAGGGCAAATGGCTACACCTTC.

This chain uses TRBV2 with TRBJ2-2, with 7 bases aligning to TRBD2. The germline CDR1 and CDR2 sequences are SNHLY and FYNNEI. The CDR3 runs to 16 residues. V shed 1 base, J shed 3 bases, and the junction held 5 bases outside the gene matches. DNA for the CDR3: TGTGCCAGCAGTGAAGAGGCTAGCGGATACACCGGGGAGCTGTTTTTT. This encodes CASSEEASGYTGELFF.

This clone was seen a few times. V is TRBV7-9 and J is TRBJ1-4; D is undetermined. The V end lost 1 base, the J end lost 4 bases, and 10 bases lay between the germline ends. Germline V lookup: CDR1 SEHNR, CDR2 FQNEAQ (reference sequence). This CDR3 has 15 amino acids. The DNA of the CDR3 is TGTGCCAGCAGCTTAGGAGGAGGGTTTAATGAAAAACTGTTTTTT. It is translated as CASSLGGGFNEKLFF.

The V and J genes are TRBV15 and TRBJ2-1; D is possibly TRBD1 (6 bases). The length of the CDR3 is 14 residues. V lost 0 bases and J 9 bases, leaving 12 bases between the germline ends. Germline V gene sequence: CDR1 LNHNV, CDR2 YYDKDF (reference sequence). This CDR3 is CATSRDLGASEQFF. The CDR3, as DNA: TGTGCCACCAGCAGAGATCTGGGGGCCTCTGAGCAGTTCTTC.

In this sample, this clone turned up once. The J gene is TRBJ2-7, the V gene TRBV29-1, with 11 bases aligning to TRBD2. V was pared by 5 bases and J by 0 bases, with 6 bases of the junction left unmatched. Germline values: CDR1 SQVTM, CDR2 ANQGSEA. This CDR3 comprises 15 residues. CDR3 sequence reads: CSVWGLAESSYEQYF. In nucleotides, the CDR3 is TGCAGCGTTTGGGGACTAGCGGAGAGCTCCTACGAGCAGTACTTC.

The gene calls are TRBV19 and TRBJ2-2; TRBD1 agrees at 7 bases. The V gene's germline CDR1 is LNHDA and CDR2 SQIVND (reference sequence). The CDR3 has 14 residues. V lost 4 bases, J lost 6 bases, and 5 bases stayed unmatched. The CDR3 reads CASSTGGQAGELFF. CDR3 DNA: TGTGCCAGTAGTACCGGTGGACAGGCCGGGGAGCTGTTTTTT.

This chain uses TRBV27 with TRBJ1-1; no clear D. V dropped 2 bases and J dropped 1 base, with 11 bases sitting between them. In germline, CDR1 is MNHEY, CDR2 SMNVEV (reference sequence). The CDR3 consists of 15 residues. The CDR3 loop is CASSLGFAANTEAFF. CDR3 in DNA: TGTGCCAGCAGTTTAGGGTTCGCAGCGAACACTGAAGCTTTCTTT.

The rearrangement uses TRBV15 and TRBJ2-5, with D unresolved. This CDR3 is built from 13 residues. Trimming removed 0 bases at V and 4 bases at J, with 6 bases between. Looked up from germline, CDR1 is LNHNV and CDR2 is YYDKDF (reference sequence). CDR3 sequence: CATSRDKTETQYF. CDR3 DNA: TGTGCCACCAGCAGAGATAAAACAGAGACCCAGTACTTC. Using reference TRBV15 and TRBJ2-5 for the parts outside the CDR3, the full variable domain is DAMVIQNPRYQVTQFGKPVTLSCSQTLNHNVMYWYQQKSSQAPKLLFHYYDKDFNNEADTPDNFQSRRPNTSFCFLDIRSPGLGDTAMYLCATSRDKTETQYFGPGTRLLVL.

This clone has just a few counts. The J gene is TRBJ2-2, the V gene TRBV25-1; possibly TRBD1 for D (5 bases). Germline loops: CDR1 MGHDK, CDR2 SYGVNS. Trimming stripped 2 bases from V and 4 bases from J, with 17 bases between. CDR3 length: 17 residues. The CDR3 sequence is CASSERGREWGTGELFF. As DNA, the CDR3 is TGTGCCAGCAGTGAAAGGGGCAGGGAATGGGGCACCGGGGAGCTGTTTTTT.

This chain joins TRBV5-1 and TRBJ1-1, with a possible D match to TRBD1 (6 bases). This CDR3 spans 17 amino acids. Germline V lookup: CDR1 SGHRS, CDR2 YFSETQ. V was shortened by 0 bases and J by 0 bases, with 15 bases between the two germline ends. Here the CDR3 reads CASSLVFGGRMNTEAFF. The CDR3 DNA sequence: TGCGCCAGCAGCTTGGTATTCGGGGGCCGCATGAACACTGAAGCTTTCTTT.

The chain employs TRBV4-1 and TRBJ1-5; TRBD1 matches 7 bases. This CDR3 has 16 amino acids. Germline trimming cut 4 bases from V and 5 bases from J; bases unmatched to any gene: 11. The germline V gene encodes CDR1 MGHRA and CDR2 YSYEKL. The chain's CDR3 is CASSRETGRRDQPQHF. The CDR3 DNA follows: TGCGCCAGCAGCCGGGAGACAGGGCGGCGCGATCAGCCCCAGCATTTT.

J is TRBJ2-7 and V is TRBV28, with D unclear. V dropped 5 bases and J dropped 3 bases, with 8 bases sitting between them. From germline, CDR1 is MDHEN and CDR2 SYDVKM. The CDR3 is made up of 12 amino acids. CDR3 loop: CASSHLHYEQYF. For the CDR3, the DNA is TGTGCCAGCAGTCACCTTCACTACGAGCAGTACTTC.

This clone was found a few times. V and J are TRBV5-1 and TRBJ2-7; D ambiguous. In germline, CDR1 is SGHRS, CDR2 YFSETQ. V dropped 0 bases and J dropped 0 bases, with 10 bases sitting between them. CDR3 length: 15 residues. CDR3 region: CASSLDGRSSYEQYF. CDR3 DNA: TGCGCCAGCAGCTTGGATGGTCGAAGCTCCTACGAGCAGTACTTC.

The V call is TRBV24-1, the J call TRBJ2-5; D unclear. Germline V gives CDR1 KGHDR, CDR2 SFDVKD. V lost 5 bases to trimming and J lost 2 bases, with 5 bases between them. The CDR3 length is 12 residues. CDR3 amino acids: CATSASQETQYF. The CDR3 nucleotides read TGTGCCACCAGTGCCTCACAAGAGACCCAGTACTTC.

About this clone itself: The same CDR3 arises from other DNA sequences in this sample as well. V usage is TRBV19 and J usage is TRBJ1-5, with D uncertain. V lost 3 bases to trimming and J lost 4 bases, with 7 bases between them. The CDR3 consists of 13 residues. The germline CDR1 and CDR2 sequences are LNHDA and SQIVND (reference sequence). The CDR3: CASSITGNQPQHF. The CDR3 DNA sequence: TGTGCCAGTAGTATTACGGGGAATCAGCCCCAGCATTTT.

There are a few counts of this clone. The chain recombines TRBV7-2 with TRBJ2-7; a weak D match, TRBD2 (5 bases). The CDR3 runs to 17 residues. V lost 1 base and J lost 2, with 18 bases in between. Germline loops: CDR1 SGHTA, CDR2 FQGNSA. The DNA for the CDR3 is TGTGCCAGCAGCTTAGGAGGATGGCAGCGGCTAACCTACGAGCAGTACTTC. Amino acids: CASSLGGWQRLTYEQYF.

This clone was seen a handful of times. This chain joins TRBV27 and TRBJ1-5; D may be TRBD1 (5 bases). Germline values: CDR1 MNHEY, CDR2 SMNVEV (reference sequence). The CDR3 covers 13 residues. V lost 2 bases, J lost 6 bases, and 8 bases lay in between. This CDR3 reads CASSLIGGQPQHF. CDR3 bases: TGTGCCAGCAGTTTAATTGGGGGTCAGCCCCAGCATTTT.

This clone has just one count. This chain connects TRBV12-3 or TRBV12-4 to TRBJ1-2; maybe TRBD1 (6 bases). The CDR3 consists of 13 residues. V was pared by 5 bases and J by 7 bases, with 14 bases between. The CDR3 sequence: CASSPTGGLGYTF. In DNA, the CDR3 is TGTGCCAGCAGTCCAACGGGGGGGCTTGGCTACACCTTC.

V and J are TRBV7-9 and TRBJ1-2, with 7 bases fitting TRBD1. The V gene end was trimmed by 4 bases and the J gene end by 0 bases; junction bases not matched to a gene: 5. The germline V gene encodes CDR1 SEHNR and CDR2 FQNEAQ (reference sequence). The CDR3 consists of 15 residues. CDR3 nucleotide sequence: TGTGCCAGCAGCTCCTGGGACAGTTCTAACTATGGCTACACCTTC. It yields the protein CASSSWDSSNYGYTF.